This TCR beta chain was identified during a study of blood T cell repertoires in COVID-19 (dated by TCRdb to about 2020). Regarding the complete study: Samples from collaborators originated in the United States, Italy and Spain and spanned both the acute and convalescent phases of COVID-19. Nearly every sample came with metadata listing a de-identified subject ID, COVID-19 status, age in years and sex. The prospective study material was composed of cDNA or gDNA derived from T cells, B-cell-depleted T cells, or PBMCs. Deeply sampled blood TCRbeta repertoires from subjects exposed to, actively infected with, or recovered from COVID-19 were included in the dataset. A freely available public database, intended as a resource for researchers studying the immune response to SARS-CoV-2, is where the repertoires were released. Where HLA class I and class II types were available, the types were taken from metadata supplied by the sample provider, not from assay-based typing. The samples were drawn from the first 160 participants of the ongoing ImmuneRACE study and from 1,254 subjects provided by 6 global collaborators. Paper-wide results and their limitations: Clinical and demographic metadata were provided uncurated, with the amount varying by source and participant.

A remark on this clone: What antigen it recognizes has not been identified. No base qualities exist here, and no much larger clone lies one base off it.

TCRbeta CDR3 regions were amplified from genomic DNA using the immunoSEQ Assay, a bias-controlled multiplex PCR. The authors' pipeline ran thus. The number of nucleated cells in each sample was estimated from the amplification of reference gene primers within the assay. Sequence reads were collapsed and filtered to measure the absolute abundance of every unique TCRbeta CDR3 rearrangement. For each sample, productive Simpson clonality was calculated as the square root of Simpson's diversity index across productive rearrangements. The source is immuneACCESS, and TCRdb retained only in-frame sequences with V and J called. Part of the clones is not carried over; for the studies checked, unresolved V genes explain less than half of this, and the remainder is unexplained. That table is the source of V, J and clone size, and D and trimming were worked out from the DNA. This sample comprises tens of thousands of clones, about 86% of them detected only once. More than 2% of the sample rests with the top ten.

The collaborating institutions used their own protocols to collect whole blood in K2EDTA tubes. For TCRbeta analysis, collaborator samples were shipped as frozen whole blood, as isolated PBMCs, or as DNA extracted from either sample type. V was cut back by 2 bases and J by 1 base, leaving a gap of 14 bases between them. CDR1 SGHDN and CDR2 FVKESK are derived from the germline V gene. Including cysteine and phenylalanine, the CDR3 has 16 amino acids. CDR3 DNA only is kept here, 48 bases in frame from base 1. This sequence originates from a woman aged 60 to 75 with acute or convalescent COVID-19. The sequenced sample was peripheral blood. The V and J genes are TRBV14 and TRBJ1-1; TRBD1 might be the D gene, on 5 matching bases. In nucleotides, the sequence is TGTGCCAGCAGCCAAAGCCTGGGACTGGGGAACACTGAAGCTTTCTTT. This encodes CASSQSLGLGNTEAFF.